The 13 T cell receptor beta chains presented below share a single source sample, sequenced in a study of vaccination and CD4 T cells after COVID-19. Treatment indicated: roughly 11-day PBMC culture with coronavirus spike peptide pools or control peptides (ViraFEST assay). The Oncomine TCR Beta short-read assay sequenced DNA from cultured CD4+ T cells. A single record per CDR3 protein comes from TCRdb applying MiXCR to the PCR reads. The sample consists of about 18,000 distinct CDR3 sequences, about 44% of them appearing once. These receptors have no known antigen. The material sequenced was CD4+ T cells from blood, cultured in vitro, taken before SARS-CoV-2 vaccination. The receptors were gathered from a human donor who received a COVID-19 vaccine.

V and J are TRBV14 and TRBJ1-6; 12 bases map to TRBD1. CDR1 and CDR2 (germline): SGHDN, FVKESK. The CDR3 has 15 amino acids. V dropped 3 bases and J dropped 10; count of bases not matched to a gene: 4. CDR3 DNA: TGTGCCAGCAGCCAGTCCGGGACAGGGGGCTCACCCCTCCACTTT. Its protein product is CASSQSGTGGSPLHF.

The gene calls are TRBV9 and TRBJ2-2; D may be TRBD2 (6 bases). Looked up from germline, CDR1 is SGDLS and CDR2 is YYNGEE. This CDR3 has 15 residues. Trimming removed 5 bases from V and 1 base from J, with 12 bases in between. The CDR3 nucleotides are TGTGCCAGCAGAAAGGCCGGGGGGAACACCGGGGAGCTGTTTTTT. It translates to CASRKAGGNTGELFF.

This chain uses TRBV28 with TRBJ2-7, with 7 positions matching TRBD1. The germline V gene encodes CDR1 MDHEN and CDR2 SYDVKM. The CDR3 spans 16 residues. With 3 bases clipped from V and 0 bases from J, the junction kept 8 bases outside the gene matches. CDR3 coding DNA: TGTGCCAGCAGTTTGGGCACCTGGGACAGCTCCTACGAGCAGTACTTC. Translated, it gives CASSLGTWDSSYEQYF.

The chain employs TRBV6-1 and TRBJ2-3; unclear D gene. Germline V CDR1 and CDR2: MNHNS, SASEGT. The CDR3 is made up of 13 amino acids. V lost 6 bases, J lost 4 bases, and 11 bases lay in between. The CDR3 DNA reads as TGTGCCAGCAGACGGTCTGAGCCAGATACGCAGTATTTT. It yields the protein CASRRSEPDTQYF.

The chain uses TRBV20-1 and TRBJ2-1, with TRBD1 identical over 8 bases. The tail of the sequence fits TRBJ2-7 better, so the J call may be wrong. Germline assignment: CDR1 DFQATT and CDR2 SNEGSKA (reference sequence). This CDR3 contains 14 residues. CDR3 sequence: CSASGQGGTYEQYF. The CDR3 nucleotides are TGCAGTGCTAGTGGACAGGGAGGCACCTACGAGCAGTACTTC.

A few counts support this clonotype. The chain employs TRBV12-3 or TRBV12-4 and TRBJ2-3; 13 positions match TRBD2. CDR3 length: 14 amino acids. Trimming removed 5 bases from V and 7 bases from J; junction bases left unmatched: 3. The CDR3 sequence is CASSRLAGGNTQYF. CDR3 coding DNA: TGTGCCAGCAGTCGACTAGCGGGGGGTAATACGCAGTATTTT.

In its sample, this clonotype was seen a few times. The rearrangement uses TRBV10-1 and TRBJ1-1, with unresolved D. Trimming shortened V by 4 bases and J by 1 base, and 10 bases separated the two germline ends. Germline V gene lookup returns CDR1 WNHNN and CDR2 SYGVQD (reference sequence). The CDR3 spans 14 residues. CDR3 in DNA: TGCGCCAGCAGTGGATCGAGACAGAACACTGAAGCTTTCTTT. Translated, it gives CASSGSRQNTEAFF.

This clonotype has just a few counts. The rearrangement links TRBV6-5 to TRBJ1-2; D perhaps matches TRBD1 (5 bases). Germline CDR1 is MNHEY and CDR2 is SVGAGI. The CDR3 is 13 amino acids. Trimming cost V 4 bases and J 10 bases, with 16 bases left between them. CDR3 DNA sequence: TGTGCCAGCAGTTTCCTCCTGGGGGAAGACTACACCTTC. Encoded protein: CASSFLLGEDYTF.

V is TRBV6-1 and J is TRBJ2-3; no firm D call. Germline V lookup: CDR1 MNHNS, CDR2 SASEGT. CDR3 length: 12 amino acids. Trimming shortened V by 4 bases and J by 2 bases, and 4 bases separated the two germline ends. The CDR3 is CASSGLTDTQYF. The CDR3 DNA reads as TGTGCCAGCAGTGGCCTCACAGATACGCAGTATTTT.

This chain connects TRBV6-1 to TRBJ2-3; a weak D match, TRBD1 (5 bases). The CDR3 is 13 amino acids. Trimming took off 6 bases at V and 1 base at J, with 8 bases between the two ends. Germline assignment: CDR1 MNHNS and CDR2 SASEGT. The CDR3, as DNA: TGTGCCAGCAGGGACACCGGCACAGATACGCAGTATTTT. Residues: CASRDTGTDTQYF.

The chain links TRBV7-9 to TRBJ2-2, with TRBD1 as a possible D gene (6 bases). The CDR3 is made up of 15 amino acids. Germline CDR1 SEHNR, CDR2 FQNEAQ (reference sequence). The V and J ends lost 7 bases and 1 base respectively, with 13 bases between them. DNA of the CDR3: TGTGCCAGCAACCAGATCAGGGGGAACACCGGGGAGCTGTTTTTT. Translating it yields CASNQIRGNTGELFF.

This clonotype has a handful of counts. This chain joins TRBV27 and TRBJ2-3; possibly TRBD2 for D (7 bases). From germline, CDR1 is MNHEY and CDR2 SMNVEV (reference sequence). V lost 1 base, J lost 0 bases, and 11 bases lay in between. This CDR3 has 16 amino acids. CDR3 coding DNA: TGTGCCAGCAGTTTATTGGCGGGGGCAAGCACAGATACGCAGTATTTT. The encoded protein is CASSLLAGASTDTQYF.

The chain carries TRBV5-4 and TRBJ2-5; 10 bases map to TRBD2. With 0 bases clipped from V and 4 bases from J, the junction kept 6 bases outside the gene matches. Germline-derived CDR1 and CDR2 are SGHNT and YYREEE (reference sequence). The CDR3 loop spans 16 amino acids. The CDR3 DNA reads TGTGCCAGCAGCTTGGACCCGGGACTAGCGATAGAGACCCAGTACTTC. Translating it yields CASSLDPGLAIETQYF.